One sample yielded the 23 T cell receptor beta chains listed below, sequenced in a study of CXCR3-negative and CXCR3-positive naive CD8 T cells. Study results and limitations: CXCR3-positive naive cells carried more hydrophobic TRB CDR3s than CXCR3-negative ones.

Libraries were UMI-labeled 5' RACE TRB cDNA. TCRdb reanalyzed the 5' RACE reads and collapses them to one entry per CDR3 protein, without DNA. The sample features 5,300 or so distinct CDR3 sequences, with 1.9% in its top ten. The antigens of these receptors remain unknown. Material: naive CXCR3+ CD8+ T cells from blood. The subset: CD45RO-CCR7+CD27+CD95- naive CD8+ T cells expressing CXCR3 (TNR3+). The receptor source for this set is a human donor in good health. Some clones in this sample may be carry-over from other donors' samples.

The chain joins TRBV29-1 to TRBJ1-5; TCRdb picks TRBD1, but there is no DNA to check that call. The germline V gene encodes CDR1 SQVTM and CDR2 ANQGSEA. The CDR3 is 16 residues long. CDR3 protein: CSVEWTGKRYGQPQHF.

By frequency, this clonotype is medium-sized. The V and J genes are TRBV6-6 and TRBJ2-1; TCRdb indicates TRBD1, and absent DNA this call remains unverified. The CDR3 is made up of 18 amino acids. Germline V gene data show CDR1 as MNHNY and CDR2 as SVGAGI (reference sequence). CDR3: CASSYSTGDMSSYNEQFF.

The V and J genes are TRBV29-1 and TRBJ2-3; with no DNA, the TCRdb D assignment of TRBD1 cannot be verified. The germline V gene has CDR1 SQVTM and CDR2 ANQGSEA. The CDR3 is 18 amino acids. This chain's CDR3 is CSVEDKNGTGAFTDTQYF.

V gene TRBV5-6 combines with J gene TRBJ1-1; checking the TCRdb D call of TRBD1 is not possible without DNA. The V gene's germline CDR1 is SGHDT and CDR2 YYEEEE. The CDR3 covers 13 residues. The CDR3: CASSAGGGTEAFF. Filled out from reference TRBV5-6 and TRBJ1-1, the complete variable domain reads DAGVTQSPTHLIKTRGQQVTLRCSPKSGHDTVSWYQQALGQGPQFIFQYYEEEERQRGNFPDRFSGHQFPNYSSELNVNALLLGDSALYLCASSAGGGTEAFFGQGTRLTVV.

This rearrangement joins TRBV21-1 to TRBJ2-7; without DNA, the TCRdb call of TRBD1 cannot be checked. TRBV21-1 is designated a pseudogene. This CDR3 region has 12 residues. CDR3: CALFSGQNEQYF.

This clonotype ranks as medium-sized (0.01 to 0.1%) in terms of frequency. V and J are TRBV13 and TRBJ2-1; the D gene TCRdb calls, TRBD1, cannot be checked with no DNA. This CDR3 comprises 14 residues. Germline V gene data show CDR1 as PRHDT and CDR2 as FYEKMQ (reference sequence). CDR3 sequence: CASSHRDRKDEQFF.

The rearrangement joins TRBV7-2 to TRBJ2-3. The CDR3 length is 14 residues. Germline CDR1 SGHTA, CDR2 FQGNSA. The CDR3 here is CPGQAATRTDPQYF.

The chain has TRBV7-3 and TRBJ2-3; the D call from TCRdb, TRBD2, cannot be confirmed without DNA. The CDR3 contains 14 residues. CDR1 and CDR2 from the germline V gene are SGHTA and FQGTGA. The CDR3 protein is CASSLTGGADTQYF.

The chain couples TRBV4-1 to TRBJ1-2. The CDR3 spans 15 residues. Germline V gene sequence: CDR1 MGHRA, CDR2 YSYEKL. CDR3 residues: CASSQEYSWNYGYTF.

The chain uses TRBV20-1 and TRBJ2-1; the TCRdb call, TRBD2, lacks DNA for checking. The CDR3 is 17 residues long. Germline V gene lookup returns CDR1 DFQATT and CDR2 SNEGSKA (reference sequence). CDR3 loop: CSAGSPMREVVYNEQFF.

This clonotype is called medium-sized (0.01 to 0.1%) based on its frequency. This chain joins TRBV6-2 or TRBV6-3 and TRBJ1-1. Germline CDR1 reads MNHEY; CDR2 reads SVGEGT. The CDR3 consists of 14 residues. The CDR3 loop is CASSYLKLNTEAFF.

The CDR3 protein is CASSLRIDEKLFF. The chain couples TRBV11-2 to TRBJ1-4. Germline-derived CDR1 and CDR2 are SGHAT and FQNNGV. The CDR3 has 13 amino acids.

CDR3 sequence reads: CASSHRNTGELFF. J is TRBJ2-2 and V is TRBV3-1. Looked up from germline, CDR1 is LGHDT and CDR2 is YNNKEL (reference sequence). The CDR3 is 13 amino acids. Combining the CDR3 with reference TRBV3-1 and TRBJ2-2 gives the whole variable domain DTAVSQTPKYLVTQMGNDKSIKCEQNLGHDTMYWYKQDSKKFLKIMFSYNNKELIINETVPNRFSPKSPDKAHLNLHINSLELGDSAVYFCASSHRNTGELFFGEGSRLTVL.

The V gene is TRBV6-2 or TRBV6-3, the J gene TRBJ2-3. The CDR3 contains 12 residues. Germline V gene data show CDR1 as MNHEY and CDR2 as SVGEGT. CDR3: CASSRLLDTQYF.

This clonotype counts as medium-sized by frequency. The chain employs TRBV20-1 and TRBJ2-5; the D call from TCRdb, TRBD2, cannot be confirmed without DNA. The CDR3 spans 15 residues. CDR1 and CDR2 (germline): DFQATT, SNEGSKA (reference sequence). The CDR3: CSASLAGGIQETQYF.

Considering frequency, this clonotype is medium-sized. The chain uses TRBV5-6 and TRBJ1-1; TCRdb gives TRBD1 as the D gene, but with no DNA this cannot be confirmed. CDR1 is SGHDT, CDR2 YYEEEE, per germline. This CDR3 contains 14 residues. The CDR3 region is CASSSGTGNTEAFF.

This clonotype ranks as medium-sized in terms of frequency. The chain carries TRBV10-3 and TRBJ2-7; TCRdb outputs TRBD2, but without DNA this stays unchecked. This CDR3 has 15 amino acids. Germline assignment: CDR1 ENHRY and CDR2 SYGVKD. CDR3 sequence reads: CAISESSGRAYEQYF.

This clonotype is identified as medium-sized (0.01 to 0.1%) from frequency. This CDR3 reads CASSFWADRIRGELFF. V and J are TRBV7-8 and TRBJ2-2; TCRdb calls TRBD1, which cannot be checked without DNA. This CDR3 spans 16 amino acids. Per the germline V gene, CDR1 is SGHVS and CDR2 is FQNEAQ.

The chain employs TRBV13 and TRBJ2-1; TCRdb outputs TRBD2, but without DNA this stays unchecked. Germline-derived CDR1 and CDR2 are PRHDT and FYEKMQ (reference sequence). This CDR3 is built from 17 residues. CDR3 residues: CASSPGTVDYGYNEQFF.

The rearrangement uses TRBV9 and TRBJ2-3. The length of the CDR3 is 15 residues. CDR1 and CDR2 from the germline V gene are SGDLS and YYNGEE. This CDR3 is CASSDQPDLGDTQYF.

V gene TRBV7-8 combines with J gene TRBJ2-2; TCRdb selects TRBD1, and the lack of DNA leaves this call unchecked. Germline values: CDR1 SGHVS, CDR2 FQNEAQ. The CDR3 has 13 amino acids. CDR3 region: CASSLGGTGELFF.

This chain connects TRBV5-1 to TRBJ2-7; TCRdb returns TRBD2, unconfirmable since there is no DNA. The CDR3 covers 15 residues. Germline loops: CDR1 SGHRS, CDR2 YFSETQ. The CDR3: CASRAGTSGSYEQYF.

The J gene is TRBJ1-4, the V gene TRBV6-6. The germline gives CDR1 MNHNY, CDR2 SVGAGI (reference sequence). CDR3 length: 15 amino acids. This CDR3 reads CASSYKVSPNEKLFF.